This T cell receptor beta chain originates from a study of human T cells and chemical hapten exposure. Germline V gene data show CDR1 as DFQATT and CDR2 as SNEGSKA (reference sequence). This CDR3 contains 13 residues. The germline V and J ends were trimmed by 3 bases and 4 bases, with 12 bases remaining between them. In this sample, this clonotype turned up a few times. Its antigen remains unknown. Study observations and caveats: The count of PT1 expanded TCRs correlated positively with patch test score. TCRs at a frequency above 1 in 1000 stayed unchanged with DPC sensitization.

Time point in this sample: pre-sensitization, week 0. Treatment of the sample: therapeutic diphenylcyclopropenone sensitization with weekly scalp DPC. Unfractionated whole blood yielded total RNA. TCRdb re-called the RACE reads with MiXCR, one entry per CDR3 protein. Of 100,000 to 150,000 distinct CDR3 sequences listed, 13% are singletons. The sample here was whole blood, taken in connection with sensitization to the hapten diphenylcyclopropenone (DPC). V is TRBV20-1 and J is TRBJ1-1, with TRBD1 as a possible D gene (5 bases). The TCR sequence derives from a woman aged 18-30 years with alopecia areata. Some clones in this sample may be carry-over from other donors' samples. DNA of the CDR3: TGCAGTGCTAGCAAAACAGGCTCCACTGAAGCTTTCTTT. Residues: CSASKTGSTEAFF.